This T cell receptor beta chain was retrieved from a study of blood T cell repertoires in COVID-19. Across the whole study: Some COVID-19 samples were acute and others convalescent; all came from the United States, Italy and Spain. PBMCs, B-cell-depleted T cells, or T cells were the source of the cDNA or gDNA that made up the material.

As handled by the study authors: Scientists estimated how many nucleated cells there were by amplifying reference gene primers. Here immunoSEQ multiplex PCR was the method, and the copy in TCRdb shows in-frame clones only, minus some. Clone size and V and J calls were adopted from that table, with D and trimming inferred from the DNA. Altogether 40,000 to 55,000 clones are present, around 85% being singletons, with the ten largest covering 4% to 5.5%. This sequence was found in a man between 50 and 59 years old with active COVID-19. Sequencing input: peripheral blood.

The DNA for the CDR3 is TGTGCCAGCAGTGACTCTTTTTCGGGGGGGCGGGAGACCCAGTACTTC. Translating it yields CASSDSFSGGRETQYF. V usage is TRBV6-4 and J usage is TRBJ2-5, with 8 bases identical to TRBD2. The length of the CDR3 is 16 residues. The germline gives CDR1 MRHNA, CDR2 SNTAGT. Trimming cost V 0 bases and J 5 bases; bases outside gene matches: 8.